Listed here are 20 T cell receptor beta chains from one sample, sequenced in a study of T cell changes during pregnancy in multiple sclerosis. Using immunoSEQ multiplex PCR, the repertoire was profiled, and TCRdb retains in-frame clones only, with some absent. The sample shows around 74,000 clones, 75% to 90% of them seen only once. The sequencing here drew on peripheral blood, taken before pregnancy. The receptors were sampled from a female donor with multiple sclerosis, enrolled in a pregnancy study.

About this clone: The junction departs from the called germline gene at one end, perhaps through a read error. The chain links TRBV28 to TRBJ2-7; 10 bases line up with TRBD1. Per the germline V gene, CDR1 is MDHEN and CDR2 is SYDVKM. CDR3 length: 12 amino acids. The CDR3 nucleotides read TGTGCCAGCAGCCTCGCCACGGGACAGGGGTGGTTC. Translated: CASSLATGQGWF.

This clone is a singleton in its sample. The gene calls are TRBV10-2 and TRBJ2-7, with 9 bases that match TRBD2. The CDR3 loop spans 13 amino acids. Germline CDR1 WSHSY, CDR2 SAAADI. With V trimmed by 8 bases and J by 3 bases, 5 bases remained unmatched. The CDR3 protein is CASSREGYYEQYF. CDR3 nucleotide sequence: TGCGCCAGCTCGCGGGAGGGTTACTACGAGCAGTACTTC.

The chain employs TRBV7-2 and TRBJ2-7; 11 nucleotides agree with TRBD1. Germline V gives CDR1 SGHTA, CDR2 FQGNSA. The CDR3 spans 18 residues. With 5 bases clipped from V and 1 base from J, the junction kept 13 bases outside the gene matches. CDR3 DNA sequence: TGTGCCAGCAGCGGACACGGCGGGACAGGGGGTCTTTCCTACGAGCAGTACTTC. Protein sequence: CASSGHGGTGGLSYEQYF.

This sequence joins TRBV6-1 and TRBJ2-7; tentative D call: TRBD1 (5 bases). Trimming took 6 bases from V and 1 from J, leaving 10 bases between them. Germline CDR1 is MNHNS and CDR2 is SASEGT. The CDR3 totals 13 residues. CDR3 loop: CASRDKGSYEQYF. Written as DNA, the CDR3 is TGTGCCAGCAGGGACAAGGGTTCCTACGAGCAGTACTTC.

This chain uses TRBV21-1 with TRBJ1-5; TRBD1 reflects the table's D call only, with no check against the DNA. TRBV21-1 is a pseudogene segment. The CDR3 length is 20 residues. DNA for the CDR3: TGTGCCAGCAGCAAATTCAATCAGGGAAACGGTGCCTATAGCAATCAGCCCCAGCATTTT. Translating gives CASSKFNQGNGAYSNQPQHF.

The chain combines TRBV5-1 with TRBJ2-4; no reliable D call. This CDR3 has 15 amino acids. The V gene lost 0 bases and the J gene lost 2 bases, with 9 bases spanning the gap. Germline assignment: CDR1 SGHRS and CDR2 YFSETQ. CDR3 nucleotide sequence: TGCGCCAGCAGCTTGGGGCACCCGACCAAAAACATTCAGTACTTC. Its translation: CASSLGHPTKNIQYF.

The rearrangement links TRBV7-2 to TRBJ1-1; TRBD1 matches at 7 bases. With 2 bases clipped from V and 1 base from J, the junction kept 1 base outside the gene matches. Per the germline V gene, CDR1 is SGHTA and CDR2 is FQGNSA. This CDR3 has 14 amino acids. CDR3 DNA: TGTGCCAGCAGCTTAAACAGGGGGAACACTGAAGCTTTCTTT. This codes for CASSLNRGNTEAFF. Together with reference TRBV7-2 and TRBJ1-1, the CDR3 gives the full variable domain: GAGVSQSPSNKVTEKGKDVELRCDPISGHTALYWYRQSLGQGLEFLIYFQGNSAPDKSGLPSDRFSAERTGGSVSTLTIQRTQQEDSAVYLCASSLNRGNTEAFFGQGTRLTVV.

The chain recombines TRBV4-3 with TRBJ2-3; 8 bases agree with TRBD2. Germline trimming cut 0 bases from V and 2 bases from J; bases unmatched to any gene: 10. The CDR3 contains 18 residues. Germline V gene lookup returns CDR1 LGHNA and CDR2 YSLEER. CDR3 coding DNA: TGCGCCAGCAGCCAAGATTTGATAGCGGGGACGCACACAGATACGCAGTATTTT. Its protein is CASSQDLIAGTHTDTQYF.

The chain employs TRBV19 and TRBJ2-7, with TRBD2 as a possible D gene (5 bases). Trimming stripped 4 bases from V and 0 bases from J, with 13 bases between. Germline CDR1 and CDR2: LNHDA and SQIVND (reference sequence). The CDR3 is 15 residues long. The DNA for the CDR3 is TGTGCCAGTAGTAAAGCTAGCTTCAGCTCCTACGAGCAGTACTTC. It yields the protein CASSKASFSSYEQYF.

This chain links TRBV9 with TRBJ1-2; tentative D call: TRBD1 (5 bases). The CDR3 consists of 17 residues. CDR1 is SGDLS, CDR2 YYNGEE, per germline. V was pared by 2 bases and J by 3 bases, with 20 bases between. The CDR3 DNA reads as TGTGCCAGCAGCGTTGTGAAGGGGTGGGATATGGACTATGGCTACACCTTC. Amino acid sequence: CASSVVKGWDMDYGYTF.

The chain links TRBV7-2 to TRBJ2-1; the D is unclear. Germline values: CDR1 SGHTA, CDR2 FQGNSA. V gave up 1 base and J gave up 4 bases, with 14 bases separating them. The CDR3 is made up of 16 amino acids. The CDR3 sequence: CASSLDWASLYNEQFF. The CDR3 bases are TGTGCCAGCAGCTTAGATTGGGCCAGCCTTTACAATGAGCAGTTCTTC.

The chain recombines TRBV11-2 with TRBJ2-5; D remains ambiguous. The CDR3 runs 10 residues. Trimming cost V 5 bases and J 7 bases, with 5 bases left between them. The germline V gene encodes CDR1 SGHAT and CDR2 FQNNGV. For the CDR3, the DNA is TGTGCCAGCAGCCGCAGGACCCAGTACTTC. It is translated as CASSRRTQYF.

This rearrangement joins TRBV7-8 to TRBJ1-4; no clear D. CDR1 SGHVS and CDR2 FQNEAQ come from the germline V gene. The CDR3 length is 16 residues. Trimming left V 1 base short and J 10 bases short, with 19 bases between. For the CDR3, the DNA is TGTGCCAGCAGCTTAGTCTCCTCGACGGCGGAAGGAAAACTGTTTTTT. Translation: CASSLVSSTAEGKLFF.

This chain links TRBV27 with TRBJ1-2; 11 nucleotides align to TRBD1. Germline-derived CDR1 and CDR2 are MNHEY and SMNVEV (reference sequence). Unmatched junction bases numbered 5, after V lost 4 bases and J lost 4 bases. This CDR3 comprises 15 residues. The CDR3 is CASSSTGTGGYGYTF. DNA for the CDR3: TGTGCCAGCAGTTCCACCGGGACAGGGGGCTATGGCTACACCTTC.

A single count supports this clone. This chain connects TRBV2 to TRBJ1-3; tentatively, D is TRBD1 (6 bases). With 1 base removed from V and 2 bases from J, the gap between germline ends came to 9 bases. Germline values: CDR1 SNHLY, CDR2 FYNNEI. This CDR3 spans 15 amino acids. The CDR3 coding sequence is TGTGCCAGCAGTGAAGAGGGGGGGGCTGGAAACACCATATATTTT. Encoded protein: CASSEEGGAGNTIYF.

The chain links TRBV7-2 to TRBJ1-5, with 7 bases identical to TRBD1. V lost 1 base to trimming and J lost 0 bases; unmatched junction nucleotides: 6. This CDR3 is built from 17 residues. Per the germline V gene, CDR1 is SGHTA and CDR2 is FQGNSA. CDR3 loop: CASSLVWQGDSNQPQHF. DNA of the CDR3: TGTGCCAGCAGCTTAGTATGGCAGGGGGATAGCAATCAGCCCCAGCATTTT. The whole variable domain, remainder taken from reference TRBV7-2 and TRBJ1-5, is GAGVSQSPSNKVTEKGKDVELRCDPISGHTALYWYRQSLGQGLEFLIYFQGNSAPDKSGLPSDRFSAERTGGSVSTLTIQRTQQEDSAVYLCASSLVWQGDSNQPQHFGDGTRLSIL.

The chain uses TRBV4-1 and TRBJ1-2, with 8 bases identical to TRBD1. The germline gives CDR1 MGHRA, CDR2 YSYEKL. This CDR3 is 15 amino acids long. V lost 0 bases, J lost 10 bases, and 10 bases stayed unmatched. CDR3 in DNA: TGCGCCAGCAGCCAAGAAGGGCAGGGGGCCGGACCCTACACCTTC. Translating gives CASSQEGQGAGPYTF.

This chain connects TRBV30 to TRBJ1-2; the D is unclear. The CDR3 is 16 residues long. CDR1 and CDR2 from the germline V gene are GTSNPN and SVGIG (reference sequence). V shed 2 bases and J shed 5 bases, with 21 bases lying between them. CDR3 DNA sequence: TGTGCCTGGAGTCCCTTTTTTGCAAACGAGGCGTATGGCTACACCTTC. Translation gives CAWSPFFANEAYGYTF.

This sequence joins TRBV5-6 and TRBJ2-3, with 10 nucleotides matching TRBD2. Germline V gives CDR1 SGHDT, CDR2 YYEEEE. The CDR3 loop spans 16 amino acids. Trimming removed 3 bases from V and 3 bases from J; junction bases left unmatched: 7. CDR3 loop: CASSSRASGSTDTQYF. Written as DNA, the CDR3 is TGTGCCAGCAGCTCCCGCGCTAGCGGGAGTACAGATACGCAGTATTTT.

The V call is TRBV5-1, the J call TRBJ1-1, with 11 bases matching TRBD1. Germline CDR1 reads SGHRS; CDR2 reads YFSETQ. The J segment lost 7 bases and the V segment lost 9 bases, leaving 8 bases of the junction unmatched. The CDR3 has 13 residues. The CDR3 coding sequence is TGCGCCACAGGACCGGGACAGGGGGGTGAAGCTTTCTTT. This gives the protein CATGPGQGGEAFF.